Listed below are T cell receptor beta chains from one sample, sequenced in a study of T cells after yellow fever vaccination. TCRdb fed the 5' RACE reads into MiXCR, producing one record per CDR3 protein. The sample carries 150,000 to 200,000 distinct CDR3 sequences, 5.5% to 7.5% recorded once. The sequences come from CD4+ T cells sorted from PBMCs, collected 5 days after the first yellow fever vaccination. The receptors originated from a man younger than 35 who received the YFV17D yellow fever vaccine. The CDR3 runs from the conserved cysteine through the conserved F or W. D genes are given only for firm matches. Only part of the rows carry a size: once, few, many, or a class if the clone is expanded.

v_call	d_call	clone_size	j_call	cdr3_nt	cdr3_aa
TRBV7-2	NA	many	TRBJ2-2	TGTGCCAGCAGCTTCGGGGGGGAGCTGTTTTTT	CASSFGGELFF
TRBV7-9	TRBD1	many	TRBJ2-7	TGTGCCAGCAGCTTATCAGGACAGGACGTCTCGAGGAAGTACTTC	CASSLSGQDVSRKYF
TRBV7-9	NA	NA	TRBJ1-3	TGTCCCAGCAGCCCCCGGGAGAACTCTGGAAACACCATATATTTT	CPSSPRENSGNTIYF
TRBV7-2	TRBD2	few	TRBJ2-2	TGTGCCAGCAGCTATAGCGGGGCAGACACCGGGGAGCTGTTTTTT	CASSYSGADTGELFF
TRBV10-3	TRBD1	many	TRBJ1-3	TGTGCCACAAACCAGGGGGCGAGAGGAAACACCATATATTTT	CATNQGARGNTIYF
TRBV12-3/TRBV12-4	TRBD2	NA	TRBJ2-5	TGTGCCAGCAGTTGGTCTAGCGGGGGGAGAGAGACCCAGTACTTC	CASSWSSGGRETQYF
TRBV19	NA	few	TRBJ1-5	TGTGCCAGTAGTATCTTACAGGGAAGTCAGCCCCAGCATTTT	CASSILQGSQPQHF
TRBV11-1	NA	few	TRBJ2-1	TGTGCCAGCAGCCCCCTGGGACTCTTTTTGGGACAGTTCTTC	CASSPLGLFLGQFF
TRBV7-2	NA	many	TRBJ2-3	TGTGCCAGCAGCTTAGACAGGAGACGCACAGATACGCAGTATTTT	CASSLDRRRTDTQYF
TRBV7-6	TRBD2	many	TRBJ2-3	TGTGCCAGCAGCTTTATAGCGGGGGGGCCGAGGTTGACAGATACGCAGTATTTT	CASSFIAGGPRLTDTQYF
TRBV4-3	NA	many	TRBJ1-2	TGCGCCAGCAGCCGAGGGACACCTAGGGGTGGCTACACCTTC	CASSRGTPRGGYTF
TRBV4-1	TRBD1	NA	TRBJ1-1	TGCGCCAGCAGCCAAGTTTTGCGGGACAGAATCTCTGAAGCTTTCTTT	CASSQVLRDRISEAFF
TRBV30	NA	NA	TRBJ1-1	TGTGCCTGGAGCCCAATGGGGGATCTAAGGCCCTCCGCTTTCTTT	CAWSPMGDLRPSAFF
TRBV4-3	NA	NA	TRBJ1-2	TGCGCCAGCAGCCAAGATGTCCAAAGGACAGCCTATGGCTACACCTTC	CASSQDVQRTAYGYTF
TRBV6-1	TRBD2	many	TRBJ2-4	TGTGCCAGCAGTATAGCGGGGGGGCTTTCTTCCGCCAAAAACATTCAGTACTTC	CASSIAGGLSSAKNIQYF
TRBV7-2	NA	many	TRBJ2-1	TGTGCCAGCAGCTTAGTCGGGACGGCCTACAATGAGCAGTTCTTC	CASSLVGTAYNEQFF
TRBV25-1	NA	NA	TRBJ2-1	TGTGCCAGCAGTTCCTCCCTCTATGAGCAGTTCTTC	CASSSSLYEQFF
TRBV7-9	TRBD1	many	TRBJ2-1	TGTGCCAGCAGCTTCATGACAGGGGGCGTTGAGCAGTTCTTC	CASSFMTGGVEQFF
TRBV12-3/TRBV12-4	NA	many	TRBJ2-1	TGTGCCAGCAGTTTAGGGCAGGGCTGGAATGAGCAGTTCTTC	CASSLGQGWNEQFF
TRBV7-2	TRBD1	NA	TRBJ2-5	TGTGCCAGCAGCTTCTTACAGGGGGCAGAGACCCAGTACTTC	CASSFLQGAETQYF
TRBV11-2	NA	many	TRBJ2-1	TGTGCCAGCAGCTTCGGGGATGAGCAGTTCTTC	CASSFGDEQFF
TRBV4-3	NA	many	TRBJ1-6	TGCGCCAGCAGCCAAGATAGCCACAGGAACACAAATTCACCCCTCCACTTT	CASSQDSHRNTNSPLHF
TRBV5-1	NA	few	TRBJ1-6	TGCGCCAGCAGCTTGAATTACGCAGGGCCGAGTTCACCCCTCCACTTT	CASSLNYAGPSSPLHF
TRBV5-1	NA	NA	TRBJ1-2	TGCGCCAGCAGCTTGGCACGGGGATCGGACTATGGCTACACCTTC	CASSLARGSDYGYTF
TRBV5-4	NA	many	TRBJ2-2	TGTGCCAGCAGCTTCGGGGGGCACACCGGGGAGCTGTTTTTT	CASSFGGHTGELFF
TRBV27	TRBD2	NA	TRBJ2-3	TGTGCCAGCACCCGACTAGCGGGGGCAGATACGCAGTATTTT	CASTRLAGADTQYF
TRBV7-2	NA	many	TRBJ2-1	TGTGCCAGCAGCTTAAGCGGCAAGAATGAGCAGTTCTTC	CASSLSGKNEQFF
TRBV7-8	NA	NA	TRBJ2-7	TGTGCCAGCAGCTTGACAGGAGAGGCCTACGAGCAGTACTTC	CASSLTGEAYEQYF
TRBV3-1	NA	many	TRBJ2-1	TGTGCCAGCAGCCAATTGGCAGCGGCGGATGAGCAGTTCTTC	CASSQLAAADEQFF
TRBV7-9	NA	many	TRBJ1-6	TGTGCCAGCAGCTCACCTTCCCAGGATTCACCCCTCCACTTT	CASSSPSQDSPLHF
TRBV5-1	NA	many	TRBJ1-1	TGCGCCAGCAGTGACGCCCAGGGTACATACACTGAAGCTTTCTTT	CASSDAQGTYTEAFF
TRBV29-1	TRBD2	many	TRBJ2-3	TGCAGCGTTGGGAAACGGGGGGGCGACACAGATACGCAGTATTTT	CSVGKRGGDTDTQYF
TRBV20-1	NA	NA	TRBJ2-5	TGCAGTGCTAGCGGGGGGCTTATTAGAGAGACCCAGTACTTC	CSASGGLIRETQYF
TRBV7-7	TRBD2	many	TRBJ2-1	TGTGCTAGCAGCCCTTTCGGGGGGGCCCCCAATGAGCAGTTCTTC	CASSPFGGAPNEQFF
TRBV2	TRBD1	few	TRBJ2-4	TGTGCCAGCAAAATCGACAGGGGGGACAAAAACATTCAGTACTTC	CASKIDRGDKNIQYF
TRBV5-4	NA	few	TRBJ2-5	TGTGCCAGCAGCTGGGGATCAAGGGGGAGTGGGACCCAGTACTTC	CASSWGSRGSGTQYF
TRBV7-2	NA	NA	TRBJ1-3	TGTGCCAGCAGCACTCCGACAGGCGGTAACACCATATATTTT	CASSTPTGGNTIYF
TRBV19	NA	few	TRBJ2-1	TGTGCCAGTAGTGAGTGGGGGAGCTCCTACAATGAGCAGTTCTTC	CASSEWGSSYNEQFF
TRBV11-2	NA	many	TRBJ2-2	TGTGCCAACGAAGGGGGGGGGGCCCGAACCGGGGAGCTGTTTTTT	CANEGGGARTGELFF
TRBV11-2	NA	NA	TRBJ1-2	TGTGCCAGCAGCCTTCTGACCGGGGCCAACTATGGCTACACCTTC	CASSLLTGANYGYTF
TRBV3-1	NA	few	TRBJ1-1	TGTGCCAGCAGCCAAGTCCCTCGTGAGGCTGAAGCTTTCTTT	CASSQVPREAEAFF
TRBV6-1	NA	few	TRBJ1-5	TGTGCCAGCAGGGAACAGAACAATCAGCCCCAGCATTTT	CASREQNNQPQHF
TRBV6-1	NA	few	TRBJ2-5	TGTGCCAGCAGACTCAGGGTGTACCAAGAGACCCAGTACTTC	CASRLRVYQETQYF
TRBV29-1	NA	NA	TRBJ2-3	TGCAGCGTCGCCGGGAGAGGTGTTTATACGCAGTATTTT	CSVAGRGVYTQYF
TRBV7-6	TRBD1	few	TRBJ1-1	TGTGCCAGCAGCCAGGACAGGACCTTCACTGAAGCTTTCTTT	CASSQDRTFTEAFF
TRBV7-6	NA	many	TRBJ2-1	TGTGCCAGCAGCTTAGAAGGGATCCCCTACAATGAGCAGTTCTTC	CASSLEGIPYNEQFF
TRBV12-3/TRBV12-4	NA	NA	TRBJ1-5	TGTGCCAGCAGTCCGTATTTAGGGGAAGCTAGTCAGCCCCAGCATTTT	CASSPYLGEASQPQHF
TRBV4-1	NA	many	TRBJ1-1	TGCGCCAGCAGCCAAGTGGGAGGGTCTTACACTGAAGCTTTCTTT	CASSQVGGSYTEAFF
TRBV20-1	NA	many	TRBJ2-5	TGCAGTGCGTTTAGGGGAGGAGAGGGCCAGTACTTC	CSAFRGGEGQYF
TRBV7-9	NA	few	TRBJ1-1	TGTGCCAGCAGCGGATACAGTGGGGGACCTCCTGAAGCTTTCTTT	CASSGYSGGPPEAFF
TRBV7-2	TRBD2	NA	TRBJ2-5	TGTGCCAGCAGCTCTCGATTGCGCGGGGGGTGGCGGGAGACCCAGTACTTC	CASSSRLRGGWRETQYF
TRBV20-1	NA	NA	TRBJ2-3	TGCAGTGCTAGAGACCTGGCGAATGTGGATACGCAGTATTTT	CSARDLANVDTQYF